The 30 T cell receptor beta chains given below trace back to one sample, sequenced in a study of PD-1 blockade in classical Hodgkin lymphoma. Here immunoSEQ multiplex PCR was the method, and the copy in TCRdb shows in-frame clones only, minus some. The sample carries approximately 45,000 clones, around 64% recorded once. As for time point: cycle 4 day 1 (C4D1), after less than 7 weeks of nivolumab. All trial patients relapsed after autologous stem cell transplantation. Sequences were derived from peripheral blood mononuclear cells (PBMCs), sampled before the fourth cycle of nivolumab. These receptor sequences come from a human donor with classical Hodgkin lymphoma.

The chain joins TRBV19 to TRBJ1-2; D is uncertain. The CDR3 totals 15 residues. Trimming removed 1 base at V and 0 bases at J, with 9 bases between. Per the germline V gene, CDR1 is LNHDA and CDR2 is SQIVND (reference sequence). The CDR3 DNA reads TGTGCCAGTAGTATAGCGACCGAAGCTAACTATGGCTACACCTTC. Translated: CASSIATEANYGYTF.

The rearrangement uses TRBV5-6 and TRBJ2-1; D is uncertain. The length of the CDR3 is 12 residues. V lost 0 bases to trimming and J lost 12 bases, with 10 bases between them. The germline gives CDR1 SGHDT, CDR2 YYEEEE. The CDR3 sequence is CASSLVIGPQFF. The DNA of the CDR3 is TGTGCCAGCAGCTTGGTGATCGGCCCGCAGTTCTTC.

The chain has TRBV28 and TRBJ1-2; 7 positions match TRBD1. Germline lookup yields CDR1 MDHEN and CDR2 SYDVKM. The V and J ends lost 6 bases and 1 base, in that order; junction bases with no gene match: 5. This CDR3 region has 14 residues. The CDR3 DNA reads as TGTGCCAGCAGGCTACAGGGGTTTAACTATGGCTACACCTTC. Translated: CASRLQGFNYGYTF.

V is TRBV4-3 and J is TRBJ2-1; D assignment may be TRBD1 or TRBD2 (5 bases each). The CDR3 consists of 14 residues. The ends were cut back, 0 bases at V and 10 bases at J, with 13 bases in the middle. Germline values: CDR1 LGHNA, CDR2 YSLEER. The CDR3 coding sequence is TGCGCCAGCAGCCAAGAAGCGGCAGGGAAGGAGCAGTTCTTC. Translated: CASSQEAAGKEQFF.

The CDR3 spells CASIRLITAIQYF. The CDR3 DNA sequence: TGTGCCAGCATACGACTGATCACCGCCATTCAGTACTTC. This chain joins TRBV25-1 and TRBJ2-4; D call uncertain. Trimming left V 7 bases short and J 9 bases short, with 16 bases between. Germline V lookup: CDR1 MGHDK, CDR2 SYGVNS. This CDR3 has 13 residues.

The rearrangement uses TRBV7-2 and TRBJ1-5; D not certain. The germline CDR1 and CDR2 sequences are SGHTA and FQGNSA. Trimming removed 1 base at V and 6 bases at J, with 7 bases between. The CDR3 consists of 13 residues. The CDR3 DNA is TGTGCCAGCAGCTTAGTGGAGGCTCAGCCCCAGCATTTT. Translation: CASSLVEAQPQHF.

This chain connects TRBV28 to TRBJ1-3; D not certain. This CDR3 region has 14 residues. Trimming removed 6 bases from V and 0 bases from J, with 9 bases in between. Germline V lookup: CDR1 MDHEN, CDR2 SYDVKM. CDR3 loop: CASSLGRSGNTIYF. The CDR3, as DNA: TGTGCCAGCAGCCTCGGCCGCTCTGGAAACACCATATATTTT.

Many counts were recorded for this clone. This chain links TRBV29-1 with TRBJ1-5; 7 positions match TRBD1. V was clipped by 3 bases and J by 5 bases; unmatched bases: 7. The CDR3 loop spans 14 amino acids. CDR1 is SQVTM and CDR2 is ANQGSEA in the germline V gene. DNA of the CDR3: TGCAGCGTTGAGTACCAGGGGGTCGATCAGCCCCAGCATTTT. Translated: CSVEYQGVDQPQHF. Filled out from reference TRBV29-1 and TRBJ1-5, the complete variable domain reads SAVISQKPSRDICQRGTSLTIQCQVDSQVTMMFWYRQQPGQSLTLIATANQGSEATYESGFVIDKFPISRPNLTFSTLTVSNMSPEDSSIYLCSVEYQGVDQPQHFGDGTRLSIL.

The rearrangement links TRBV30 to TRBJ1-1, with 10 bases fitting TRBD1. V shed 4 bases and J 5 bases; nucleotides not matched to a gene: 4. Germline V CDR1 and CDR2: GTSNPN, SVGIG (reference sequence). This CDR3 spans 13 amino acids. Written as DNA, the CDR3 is TGTGCCTGGAATGGACAGGGGGGAACTGAAGCTTTCTTT. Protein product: CAWNGQGGTEAFF.

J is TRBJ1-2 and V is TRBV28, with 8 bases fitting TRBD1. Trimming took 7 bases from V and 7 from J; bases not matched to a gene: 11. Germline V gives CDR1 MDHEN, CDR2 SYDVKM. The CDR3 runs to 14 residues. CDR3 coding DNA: TGTGCCAGCAATCTGGGGGACAGGACTTTTGGCTACACCTTC. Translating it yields CASNLGDRTFGYTF.

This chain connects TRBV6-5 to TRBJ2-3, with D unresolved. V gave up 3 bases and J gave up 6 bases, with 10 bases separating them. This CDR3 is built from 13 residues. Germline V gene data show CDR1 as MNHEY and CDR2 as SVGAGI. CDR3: CASSYDFGDTQYF. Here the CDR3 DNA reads TGTGCCAGCAGTTATGACTTCGGGGATACGCAGTATTTT.

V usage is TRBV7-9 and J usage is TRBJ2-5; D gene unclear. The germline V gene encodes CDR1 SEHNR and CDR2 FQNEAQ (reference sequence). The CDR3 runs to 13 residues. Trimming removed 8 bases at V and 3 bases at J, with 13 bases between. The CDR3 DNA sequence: TGTGCCAGCGTTCGGGCCGGTAAAGAGACCCAGTACTTC. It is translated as CASVRAGKETQYF. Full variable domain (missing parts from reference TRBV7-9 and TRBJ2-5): DTGVSQNPRHKITKRGQNVTFRCDPISEHNRLYWYRQTLGQGPEFLTYFQNEAQLEKSRLLSDRFSAERPKGSFSTLEIQRTEQGDSAMYLCASVRAGKETQYFGPGTRLLVL.

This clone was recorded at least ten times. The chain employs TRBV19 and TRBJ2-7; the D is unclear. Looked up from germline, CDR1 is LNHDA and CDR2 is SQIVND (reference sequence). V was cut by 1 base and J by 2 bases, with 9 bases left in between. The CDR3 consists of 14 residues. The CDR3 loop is CASSIGVGTYEQYF. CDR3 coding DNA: TGTGCCAGTAGTATAGGGGTCGGAACCTACGAGCAGTACTTC.

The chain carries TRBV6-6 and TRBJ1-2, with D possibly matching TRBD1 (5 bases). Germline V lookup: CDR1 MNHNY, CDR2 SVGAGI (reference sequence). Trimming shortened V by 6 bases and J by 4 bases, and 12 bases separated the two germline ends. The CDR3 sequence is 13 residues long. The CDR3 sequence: CASSKGSGYGYTF. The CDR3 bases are TGTGCCAGCAGCAAGGGGTCCGGCTATGGCTACACCTTC.

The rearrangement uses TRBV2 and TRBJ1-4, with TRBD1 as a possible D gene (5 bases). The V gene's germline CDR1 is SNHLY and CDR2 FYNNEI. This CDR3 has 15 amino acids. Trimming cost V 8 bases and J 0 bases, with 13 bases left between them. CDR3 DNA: TGTGCCAGCCAAACACAGGCGACAACTAATGAAAAACTGTTTTTT. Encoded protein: CASQTQATTNEKLFF.

CDR3 coding DNA: TGTGCCAGCAGTGAATGGGTCACAGATACGCAGTATTTT. It codes for CASSEWVTDTQYF. The J gene is TRBJ2-3, the V gene TRBV2, with unresolved D. This CDR3 contains 13 residues. In germline, CDR1 is SNHLY, CDR2 FYNNEI. Trimming removed 2 bases from V and 2 bases from J, with 5 bases in between. The full variable domain, rest sourced from reference TRBV2 and TRBJ2-3, is EPEVTQTPSHQVTQMGQEVILRCVPISNHLYFYWYRQILGQKVEFLVSFYNNEISEKSEIFDDQFSVERPDGSNFTLKIRSTKLEDSAMYFCASSEWVTDTQYFGPGTRLTVL.

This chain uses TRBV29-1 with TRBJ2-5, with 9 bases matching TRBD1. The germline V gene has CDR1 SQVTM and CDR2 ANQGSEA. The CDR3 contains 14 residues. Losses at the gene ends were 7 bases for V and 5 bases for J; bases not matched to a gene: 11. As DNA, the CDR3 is TGCAGCGCCAGACTGGGGACAGGGTGGGAGACCCAGTACTTC. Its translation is CSARLGTGWETQYF.

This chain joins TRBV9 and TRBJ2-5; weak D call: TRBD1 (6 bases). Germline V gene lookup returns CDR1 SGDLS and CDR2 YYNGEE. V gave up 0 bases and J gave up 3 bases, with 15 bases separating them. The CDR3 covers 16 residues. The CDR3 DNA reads TGTGCCAGCAGCGTAGCCGGTGGGGGCTTGAAAGAGACCCAGTACTTC. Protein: CASSVAGGGLKETQYF.

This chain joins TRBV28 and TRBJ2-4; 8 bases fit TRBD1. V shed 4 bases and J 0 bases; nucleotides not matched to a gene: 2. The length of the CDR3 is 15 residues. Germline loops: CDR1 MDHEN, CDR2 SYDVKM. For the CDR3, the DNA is TGTGCCAGCAGTTCAGGGGGCCGAGCCAAAAACATTCAGTACTTC. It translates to CASSSGGRAKNIQYF.

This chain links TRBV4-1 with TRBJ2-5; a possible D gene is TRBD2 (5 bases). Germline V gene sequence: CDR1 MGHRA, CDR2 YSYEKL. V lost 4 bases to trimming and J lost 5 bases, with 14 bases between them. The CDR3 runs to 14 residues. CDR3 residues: CASSLLPTGETQYF. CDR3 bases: TGCGCCAGCAGCCTACTCCCCACGGGGGAGACCCAGTACTTC.

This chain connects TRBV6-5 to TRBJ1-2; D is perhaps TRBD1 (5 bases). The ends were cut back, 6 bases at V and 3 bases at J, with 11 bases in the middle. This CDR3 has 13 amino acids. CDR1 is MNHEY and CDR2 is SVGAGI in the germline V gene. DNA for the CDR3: TGTGCCAGCAGCCTTCAGGGAGACTATGGCTACACCTTC. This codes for CASSLQGDYGYTF.

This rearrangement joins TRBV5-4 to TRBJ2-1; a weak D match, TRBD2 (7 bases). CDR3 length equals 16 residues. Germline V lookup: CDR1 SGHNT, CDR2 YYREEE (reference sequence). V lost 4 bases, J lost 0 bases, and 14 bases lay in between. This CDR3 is CASSPKGGSSYNEQFF. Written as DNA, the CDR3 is TGTGCCAGCAGCCCGAAGGGGGGGAGCTCCTACAATGAGCAGTTCTTC.

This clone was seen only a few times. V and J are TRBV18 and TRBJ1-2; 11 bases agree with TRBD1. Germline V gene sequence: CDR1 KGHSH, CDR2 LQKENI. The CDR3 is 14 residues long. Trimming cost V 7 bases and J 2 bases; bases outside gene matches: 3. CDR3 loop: CASLGDRGNYGYTF. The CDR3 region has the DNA TGTGCCAGCTTAGGGGACAGGGGGAACTATGGCTACACCTTC.

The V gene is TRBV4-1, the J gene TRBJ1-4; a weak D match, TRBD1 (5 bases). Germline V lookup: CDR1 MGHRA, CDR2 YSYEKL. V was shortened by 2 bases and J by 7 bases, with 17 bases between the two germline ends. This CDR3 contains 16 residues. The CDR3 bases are TGCGCCAGCAGCCAAAATGTGGGGAGGGGAAGTGAAAAACTGTTTTTT. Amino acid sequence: CASSQNVGRGSEKLFF.

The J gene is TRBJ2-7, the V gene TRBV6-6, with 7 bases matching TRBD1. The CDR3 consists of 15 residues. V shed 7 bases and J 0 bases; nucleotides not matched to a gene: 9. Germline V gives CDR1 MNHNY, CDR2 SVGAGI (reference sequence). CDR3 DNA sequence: TGTGCCAGCACCAGACAGGACAGGAGCTCCTACGAGCAGTACTTC. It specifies CASTRQDRSSYEQYF.

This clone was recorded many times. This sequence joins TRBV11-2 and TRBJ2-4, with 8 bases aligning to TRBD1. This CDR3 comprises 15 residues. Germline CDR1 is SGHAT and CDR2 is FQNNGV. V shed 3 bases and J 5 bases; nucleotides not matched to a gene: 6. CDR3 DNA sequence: TGTGCCAGCAGCTTCCACCAGGGGGCGGAAAACATTCAGTACTTC. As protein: CASSFHQGAENIQYF.

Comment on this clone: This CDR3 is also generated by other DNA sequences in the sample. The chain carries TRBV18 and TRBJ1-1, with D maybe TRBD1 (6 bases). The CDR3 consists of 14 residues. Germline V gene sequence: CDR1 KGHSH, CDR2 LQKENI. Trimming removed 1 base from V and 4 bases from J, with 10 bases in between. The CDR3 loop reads CASSPLEGGTEAFF. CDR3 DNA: TGTGCCAGCTCACCACTGGAGGGGGGCACTGAAGCTTTCTTT.

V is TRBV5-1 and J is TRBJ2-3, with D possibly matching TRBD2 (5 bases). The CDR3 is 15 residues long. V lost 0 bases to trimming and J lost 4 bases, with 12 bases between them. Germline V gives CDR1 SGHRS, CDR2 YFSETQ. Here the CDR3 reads CASSLDASTADTQYF. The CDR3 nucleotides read TGCGCCAGCAGCTTGGATGCTAGCACCGCAGATACGCAGTATTTT. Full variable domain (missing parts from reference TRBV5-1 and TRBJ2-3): KAGVTQTPRYLIKTRGQQVTLSCSPISGHRSVSWYQQTPGQGLQFLFEYFSETQRNKGNFPGRFSGRQFSNSRSEMNVSTLELGDSALYLCASSLDASTADTQYFGPGTRLTVL.

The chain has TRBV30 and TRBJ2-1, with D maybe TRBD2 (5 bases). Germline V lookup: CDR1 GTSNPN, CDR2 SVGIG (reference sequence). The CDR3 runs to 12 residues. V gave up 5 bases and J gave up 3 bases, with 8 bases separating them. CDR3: CAWSRDYNEQFF. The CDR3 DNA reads TGTGCCTGGTCCCGGGACTACAATGAGCAGTTCTTC. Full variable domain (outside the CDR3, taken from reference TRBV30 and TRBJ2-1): SQTIHQWPATLVQPVGSPLSLECTVEGTSNPNLYWYRQAAGRGLQLLFYSVGIGQISSEVPQNLSASRPQDRQFILSSKKLLLSDSGFYLCAWSRDYNEQFFGPGTRLTVL.

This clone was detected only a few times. This CDR3 reads CASSDRGGIQYF. CDR3 nucleotides: TGTGCCAGTAGTGACCGGGGAGGCATTCAGTACTTC. The chain has TRBV19 and TRBJ2-4; tentative D call: TRBD2 (6 bases). The ends were cut back, 5 bases at V and 9 bases at J, with 11 bases in the middle. The CDR3 sequence is 12 residues long. The V gene's germline CDR1 is LNHDA and CDR2 SQIVND (reference sequence).